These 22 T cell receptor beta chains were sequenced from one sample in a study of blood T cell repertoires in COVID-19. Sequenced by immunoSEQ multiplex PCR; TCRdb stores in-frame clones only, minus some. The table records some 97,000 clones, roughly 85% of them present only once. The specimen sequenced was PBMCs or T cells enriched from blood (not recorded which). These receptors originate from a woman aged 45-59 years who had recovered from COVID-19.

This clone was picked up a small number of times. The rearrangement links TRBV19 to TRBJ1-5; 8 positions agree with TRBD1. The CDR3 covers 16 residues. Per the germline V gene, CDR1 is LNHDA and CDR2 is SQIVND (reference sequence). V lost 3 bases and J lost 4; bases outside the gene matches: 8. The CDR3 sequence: CASSILTGTGNQPQHF. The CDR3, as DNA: TGTGCCAGTAGTATTCTTACCGGGACAGGTAATCAGCCCCAGCATTTT.

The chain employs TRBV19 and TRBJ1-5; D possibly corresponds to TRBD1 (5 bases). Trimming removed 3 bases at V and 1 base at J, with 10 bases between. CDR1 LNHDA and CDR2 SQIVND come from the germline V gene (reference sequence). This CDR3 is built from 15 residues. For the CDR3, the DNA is TGTGCCAGTAGTATCGGACATCCAAGCAATCAGCCCCAGCATTTT. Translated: CASSIGHPSNQPQHF.

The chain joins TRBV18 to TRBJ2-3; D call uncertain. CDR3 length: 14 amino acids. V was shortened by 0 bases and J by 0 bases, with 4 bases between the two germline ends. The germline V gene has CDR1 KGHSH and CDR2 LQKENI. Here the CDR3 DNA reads TGTGCCAGCTCACCACCGAGTAGCACAGATACGCAGTATTTT. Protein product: CASSPPSSTDTQYF.

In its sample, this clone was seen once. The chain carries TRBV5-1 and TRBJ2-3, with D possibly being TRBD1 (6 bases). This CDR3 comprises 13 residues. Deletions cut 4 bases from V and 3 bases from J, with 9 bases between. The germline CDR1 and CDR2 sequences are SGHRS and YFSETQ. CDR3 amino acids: CASSKTGTDTQYF. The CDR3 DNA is TGCGCCAGCAGCAAAACAGGGACAGATACGCAGTATTTT.

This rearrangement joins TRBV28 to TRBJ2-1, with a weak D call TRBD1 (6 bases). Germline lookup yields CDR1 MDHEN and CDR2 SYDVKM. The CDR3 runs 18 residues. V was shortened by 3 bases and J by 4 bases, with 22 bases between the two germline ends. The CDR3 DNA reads TGTGCCAGCAGTTTGTTGTATGGGGGCCGAGAGATTTACAATGAGCAGTTCTTC. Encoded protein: CASSLLYGGREIYNEQFF.

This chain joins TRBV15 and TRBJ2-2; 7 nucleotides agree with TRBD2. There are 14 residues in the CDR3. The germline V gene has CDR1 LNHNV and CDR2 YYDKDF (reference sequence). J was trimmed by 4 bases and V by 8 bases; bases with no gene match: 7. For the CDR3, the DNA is TGTGCCACCGAGGGAGGGCCTGTCACCGGGGAGCTGTTTTTT. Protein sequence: CATEGGPVTGELFF.

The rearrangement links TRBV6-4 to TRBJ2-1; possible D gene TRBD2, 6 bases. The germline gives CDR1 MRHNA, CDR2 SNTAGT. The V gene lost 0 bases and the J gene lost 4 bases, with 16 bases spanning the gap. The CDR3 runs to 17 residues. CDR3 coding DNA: TGTGCCAGCAGTGACTCGAACGGGCTAGCGTCATACAATGAGCAGTTCTTC. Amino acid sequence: CASSDSNGLASYNEQFF.

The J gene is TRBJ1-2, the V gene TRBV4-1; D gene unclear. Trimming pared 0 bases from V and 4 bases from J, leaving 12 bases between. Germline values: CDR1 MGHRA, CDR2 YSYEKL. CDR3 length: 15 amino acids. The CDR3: CASSQDLMGSYGYTF. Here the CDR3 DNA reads TGCGCCAGCAGCCAAGATCTAATGGGGAGCTATGGCTACACCTTC.

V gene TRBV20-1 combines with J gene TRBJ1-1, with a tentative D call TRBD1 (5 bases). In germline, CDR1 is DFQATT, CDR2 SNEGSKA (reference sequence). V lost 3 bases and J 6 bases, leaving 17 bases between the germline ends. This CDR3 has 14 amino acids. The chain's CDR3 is CSASKDTQNAEAFF. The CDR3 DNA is TGCAGTGCTAGTAAGGACACACAAAACGCTGAAGCTTTCTTT.

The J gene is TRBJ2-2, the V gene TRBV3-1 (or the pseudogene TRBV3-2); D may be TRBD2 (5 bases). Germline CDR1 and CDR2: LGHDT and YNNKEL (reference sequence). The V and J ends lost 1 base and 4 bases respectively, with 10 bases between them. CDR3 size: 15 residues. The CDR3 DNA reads TGTGCCAGCAGCCAAGGTGGGAGATCCACCGGGGAGCTGTTTTTT. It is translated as CASSQGGRSTGELFF.

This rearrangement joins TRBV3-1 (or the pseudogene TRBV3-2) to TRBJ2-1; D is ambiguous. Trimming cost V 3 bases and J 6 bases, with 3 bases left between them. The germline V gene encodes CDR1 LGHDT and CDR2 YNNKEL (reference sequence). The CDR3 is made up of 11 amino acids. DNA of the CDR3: TGTGCCAGCAGCCACGGCAATGAGCAGTTCTTC. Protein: CASSHGNEQFF.

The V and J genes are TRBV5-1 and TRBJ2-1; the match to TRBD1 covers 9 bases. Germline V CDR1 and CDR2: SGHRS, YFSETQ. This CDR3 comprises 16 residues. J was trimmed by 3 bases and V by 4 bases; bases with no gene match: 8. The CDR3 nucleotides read TGCGCCAGCAGCCCGGTGGGACAGGGTGTCTACAATGAGCAGTTCTTC. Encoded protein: CASSPVGQGVYNEQFF. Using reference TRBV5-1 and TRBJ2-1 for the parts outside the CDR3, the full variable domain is KAGVTQTPRYLIKTRGQQVTLSCSPISGHRSVSWYQQTPGQGLQFLFEYFSETQRNKGNFPGRFSGRQFSNSRSEMNVSTLELGDSALYLCASSPVGQGVYNEQFFGPGTRLTVL.

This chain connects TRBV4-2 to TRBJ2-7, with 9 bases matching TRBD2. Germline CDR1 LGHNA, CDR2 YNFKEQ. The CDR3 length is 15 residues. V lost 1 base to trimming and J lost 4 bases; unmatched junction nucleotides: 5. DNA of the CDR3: TGTGCCAGCAGCCAAGGGCGGGGGGGCATATACGAGCAGTACTTC. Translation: CASSQGRGGIYEQYF.

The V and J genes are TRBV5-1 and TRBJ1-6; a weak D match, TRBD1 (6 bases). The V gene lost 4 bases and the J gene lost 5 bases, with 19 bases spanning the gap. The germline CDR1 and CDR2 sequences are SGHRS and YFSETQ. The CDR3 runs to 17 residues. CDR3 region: CASSRRGGPNNNSPLHF. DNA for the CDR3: TGCGCCAGCAGCCGGAGGGGGGGTCCCAATAATAATTCACCCCTCCACTTT.

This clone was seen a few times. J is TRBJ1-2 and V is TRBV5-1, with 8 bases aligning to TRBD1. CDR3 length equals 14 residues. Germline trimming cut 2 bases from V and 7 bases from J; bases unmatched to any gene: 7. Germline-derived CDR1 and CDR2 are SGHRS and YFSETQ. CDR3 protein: CASSLGGQGSGYTF. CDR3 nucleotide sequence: TGCGCCAGCAGCTTAGGCGGACAGGGAAGTGGCTACACCTTC.

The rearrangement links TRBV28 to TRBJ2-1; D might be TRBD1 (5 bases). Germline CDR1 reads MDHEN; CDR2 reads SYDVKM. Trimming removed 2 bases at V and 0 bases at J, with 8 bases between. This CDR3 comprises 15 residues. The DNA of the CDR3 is TGTGCCAGCAGTTTACGGCAGGGCTCCTACAATGAGCAGTTCTTC. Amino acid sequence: CASSLRQGSYNEQFF.

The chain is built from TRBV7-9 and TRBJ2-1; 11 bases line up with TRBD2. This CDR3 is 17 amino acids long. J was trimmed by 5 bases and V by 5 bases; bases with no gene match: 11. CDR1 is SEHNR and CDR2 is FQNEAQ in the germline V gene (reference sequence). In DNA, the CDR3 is TGTGCCAGCAGCCGCGACGTTCTAGCGGGAGGACACAATGAGCAGTTCTTC. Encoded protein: CASSRDVLAGGHNEQFF.

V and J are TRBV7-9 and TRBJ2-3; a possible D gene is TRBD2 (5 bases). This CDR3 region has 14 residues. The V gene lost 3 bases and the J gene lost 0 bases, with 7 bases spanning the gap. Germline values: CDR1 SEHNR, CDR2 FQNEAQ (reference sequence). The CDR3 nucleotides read TGTGCCAGCAGCTTCGGGGTTAGCACAGATACGCAGTATTTT. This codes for CASSFGVSTDTQYF.

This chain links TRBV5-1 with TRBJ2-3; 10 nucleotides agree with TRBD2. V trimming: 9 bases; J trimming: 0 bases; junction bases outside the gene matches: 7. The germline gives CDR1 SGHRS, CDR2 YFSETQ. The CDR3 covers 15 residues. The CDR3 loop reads CATKLAGRSTDTQYF. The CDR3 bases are TGCGCCACCAAACTAGCGGGGAGGAGCACAGATACGCAGTATTTT.

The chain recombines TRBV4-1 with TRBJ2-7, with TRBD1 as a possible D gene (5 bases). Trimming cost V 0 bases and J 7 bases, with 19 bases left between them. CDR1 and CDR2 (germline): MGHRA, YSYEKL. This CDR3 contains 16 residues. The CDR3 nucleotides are TGCGCCAGCAGCCAAGATCGGCAGGGAAGACTGGGAGAGCAGTACTTC. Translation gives CASSQDRQGRLGEQYF.

Written as DNA, the CDR3 is TGCGCCAGCAGCCAAGAAAAATCAACCGGACAGCTCTTCCGCGGCTACACCTTC. It translates to CASSQEKSTGQLFRGYTF. The chain carries TRBV4-1 and TRBJ1-2, with a weak D call TRBD1 (6 bases). Germline CDR1 is MGHRA and CDR2 is YSYEKL. CDR3 length: 18 residues. Trimming took off 0 bases at V and 8 bases at J, with 25 bases between the two ends.

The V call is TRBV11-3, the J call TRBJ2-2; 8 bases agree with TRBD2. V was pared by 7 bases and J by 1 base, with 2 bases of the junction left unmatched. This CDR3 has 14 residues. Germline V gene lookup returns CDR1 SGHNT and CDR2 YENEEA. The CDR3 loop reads CASNLAGNTGELFF. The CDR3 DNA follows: TGTGCCAGCAACCTAGCGGGGAACACCGGGGAGCTGTTTTTT.